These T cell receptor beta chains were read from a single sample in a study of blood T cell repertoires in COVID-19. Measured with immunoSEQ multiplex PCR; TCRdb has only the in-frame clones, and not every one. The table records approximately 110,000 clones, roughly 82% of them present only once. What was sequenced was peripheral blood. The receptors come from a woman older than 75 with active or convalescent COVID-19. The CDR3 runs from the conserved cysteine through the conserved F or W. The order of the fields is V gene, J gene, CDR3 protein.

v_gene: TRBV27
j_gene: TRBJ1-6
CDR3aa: CASSFGSSYNSPLHF

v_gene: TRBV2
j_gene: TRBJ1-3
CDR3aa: CASSRGGYPGNTIYF

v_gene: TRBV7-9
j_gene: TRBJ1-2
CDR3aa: CASSPRGYYGYTF

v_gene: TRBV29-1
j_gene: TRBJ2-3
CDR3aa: CSVRFSRTSTDTQYF

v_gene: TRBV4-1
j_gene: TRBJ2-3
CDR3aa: CASSQVAPSRSTDTQYF

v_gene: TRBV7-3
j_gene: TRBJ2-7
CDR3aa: CASSLTVSSYEQYF

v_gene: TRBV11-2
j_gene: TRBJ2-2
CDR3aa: CASSFLGDTGELFF

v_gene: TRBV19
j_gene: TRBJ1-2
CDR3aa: CASSPRTGVGWSGGYTF

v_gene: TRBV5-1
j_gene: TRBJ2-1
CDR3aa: CASRPNAGPYNEQFF

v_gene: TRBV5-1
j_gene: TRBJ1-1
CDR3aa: CASSTELTGNTEAFF

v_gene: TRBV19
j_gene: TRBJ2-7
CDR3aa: CASGRERGYQQYF

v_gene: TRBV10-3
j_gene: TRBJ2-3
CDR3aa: CASTTPWAASTDTQYF

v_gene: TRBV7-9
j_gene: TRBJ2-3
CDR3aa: CAQGEDTQYF

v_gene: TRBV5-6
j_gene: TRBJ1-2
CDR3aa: CASSHNSRGFGYTF

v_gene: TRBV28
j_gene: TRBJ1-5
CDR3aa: CASSDRPSYQPQHF

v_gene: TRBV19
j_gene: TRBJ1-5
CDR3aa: CASSTARGLSFSNQPQHF

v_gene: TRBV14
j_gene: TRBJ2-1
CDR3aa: CASSVTSGSVNEQFF

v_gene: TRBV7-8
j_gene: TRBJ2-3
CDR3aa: CASSPYTDTQYF

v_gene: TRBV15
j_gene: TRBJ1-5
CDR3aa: CATSRGGSRGNQPQHF

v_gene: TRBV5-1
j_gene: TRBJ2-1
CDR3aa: CASSLSTQTYNEQFF

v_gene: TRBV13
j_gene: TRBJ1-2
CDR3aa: CASSLQDRDYGYTF

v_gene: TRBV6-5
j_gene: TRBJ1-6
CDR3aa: CASRGNRDYNSPLHF

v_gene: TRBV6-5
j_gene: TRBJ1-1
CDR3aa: CAVTGAPLTEAFF

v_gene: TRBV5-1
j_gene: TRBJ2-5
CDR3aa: CASSPGLAVQETQYF

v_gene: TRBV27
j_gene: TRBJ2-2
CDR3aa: CASSLYPRTGELFF

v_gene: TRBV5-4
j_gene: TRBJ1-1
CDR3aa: CASSSRDRVINTEAFF

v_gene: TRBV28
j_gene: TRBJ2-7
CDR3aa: CASSSPGQSYEQYF

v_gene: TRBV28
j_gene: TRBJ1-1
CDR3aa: CASSLLDRGYTEAFF

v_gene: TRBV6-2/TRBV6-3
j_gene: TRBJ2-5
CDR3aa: CASSTPAGGQETQYF

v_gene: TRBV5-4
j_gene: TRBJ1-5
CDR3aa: CASSFGGSNQPQHF

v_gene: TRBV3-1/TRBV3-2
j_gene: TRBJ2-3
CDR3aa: CASSRDRGFSDTQYF

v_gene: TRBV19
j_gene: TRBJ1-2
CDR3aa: CASTPGGAREGQGYTF

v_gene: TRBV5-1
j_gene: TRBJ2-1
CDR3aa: CASSGGVRDRNHNEQFF

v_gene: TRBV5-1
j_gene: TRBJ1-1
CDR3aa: CASSPGNLNTEAFF

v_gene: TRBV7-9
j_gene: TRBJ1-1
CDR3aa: CASSLGQETEAFF

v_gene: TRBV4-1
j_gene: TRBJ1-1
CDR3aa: CASSQVLIGVDEAFF

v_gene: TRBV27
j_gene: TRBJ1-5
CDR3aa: CASSPSQQGNQPQHF

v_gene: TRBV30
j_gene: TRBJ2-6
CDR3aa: CAWSWTGRTGANVLTF

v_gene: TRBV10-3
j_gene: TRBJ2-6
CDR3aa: CAISESEGAISGANVLTF

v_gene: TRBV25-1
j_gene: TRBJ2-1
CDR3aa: CASSEASGTSGYNEQFF

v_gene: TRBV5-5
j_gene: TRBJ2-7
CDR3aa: CASSRTGGWDSYEQYF